One and the same sample provided the 7 T cell receptor beta chains below, sequenced in a study of cytomegalovirus exposure and HLA in healthy donors. Sequenced by immunoSEQ multiplex PCR; TCRdb stores in-frame clones only, minus some. Of around 230,000 clones listed, approximately 83% were seen once; the top ten hold roughly 1.2%. Sample: PBMCs. The receptors originated from a woman younger than 45 in good health and CMV-seropositive.

The J gene is TRBJ2-3, the V gene TRBV14; a weak D match, TRBD1 (6 bases). The CDR3 loop spans 19 amino acids. Germline CDR1 SGHDN, CDR2 FVKESK. The ends were cut back, 3 bases at V and 6 bases at J, with 28 bases in the middle. CDR3: CASSQRTALGQGILDTQYF. CDR3 nucleotide sequence: TGTGCCAGCAGCCAGCGCACCGCCTTAGGGCAGGGGATATTGGATACGCAGTATTTT.

This chain joins TRBV5-8 and TRBJ1-1; possibly TRBD1 for D (6 bases). The CDR3 extends over 13 amino acids. Trimming took 6 bases from V and 5 from J, leaving 14 bases between them. Germline V gene sequence: CDR1 SGHTS, CDR2 YDEGEE. CDR3 in amino acids: CASKRGRDTEAFF. The DNA for the CDR3 is TGTGCCAGCAAGCGGGGGCGCGATACTGAAGCTTTCTTT. The variable domain in full, with the rest retrieved from reference TRBV5-8 and TRBJ1-1, is EAGVTQSPTHLIKTRGQQATLRCSPISGHTSVYWYQQALGLGLQFLLWYDEGEERNRGNFPPRFSGRQFPNYSSELNVNALELEDSALYLCASKRGRDTEAFFGQGTRLTVV.

This clone appeared a single time. The chain carries TRBV2 and TRBJ2-7, with unresolved D. Trimming cost V 4 bases and J 1 base, with 11 bases left between them. From germline, CDR1 is SNHLY and CDR2 FYNNEI. This CDR3 is 14 amino acids long. The CDR3 nucleotides read TGTGCCAGCAGTGTTTGGTACGGTTCCTACGAGCAGTACTTC. Its protein product is CASSVWYGSYEQYF.

This clone came up once. The CDR3 nucleotides read TGTGCCAGCAGTAATGAACTAGCGGACAATGAGCAGTTCTTC. Protein: CASSNELADNEQFF. V and J are TRBV6-4 and TRBJ2-1; TRBD2 matches 8 bases. CDR3 size: 14 residues. V gave up 5 bases and J gave up 5 bases; unmatched junction bases: 5. CDR1 MRHNA and CDR2 SNTAGT come from the germline V gene.

The J gene is TRBJ2-6, the V gene TRBV19; a possible D gene is TRBD1 (6 bases). The V gene lost 5 bases and the J gene lost 0 bases, with 8 bases spanning the gap. CDR3 length: 15 residues. The V gene's germline CDR1 is LNHDA and CDR2 SQIVND (reference sequence). Here the CDR3 DNA reads TGTGCCAGTAGTCCACAGGGCTCTGGGGCCAACGTCCTGACTTTC. Protein sequence: CASSPQGSGANVLTF.

J is TRBJ2-5 and V is TRBV27, with D tentatively TRBD1 (5 bases). Germline values: CDR1 MNHEY, CDR2 SMNVEV (reference sequence). CDR3 length: 14 residues. The V end was cut by 1 base, the J end by 5 bases, with 11 bases between. CDR3 protein: CASSLFGQGETQYF. CDR3 in DNA: TGTGCCAGCAGTTTATTTGGGCAGGGCGAGACCCAGTACTTC.

V is TRBV7-9 and J is TRBJ1-1; 11 bases are a match to TRBD1. The CDR3 covers 15 residues. V lost 4 bases and J lost 1; bases outside the gene matches: 2. From germline, CDR1 is SEHNR and CDR2 FQNEAQ (reference sequence). The CDR3 region is CASSYGTGGNTEAFF. The CDR3 DNA follows: TGTGCCAGCAGCTACGGGACAGGGGGGAACACTGAAGCTTTCTTT.